These 32 T cell receptor beta chains were sequenced from one sample in a study of regulatory T cells in long-lasting Graves disease. Time point meaning: newly diagnosed GD, antithyroid drugs for less than 3 months. PBMC RNA served as the TCR library source. In building TCR beta libraries, iRepertoire HTBI primers were used together with Arm-PCR of CDR3 regions. TCRdb itself ran the multiplex PCR reads through MiXCR, one entry per CDR3 protein. The table records about 320,000 distinct CDR3 sequences, 18% of them present only once. The input for sequencing was peripheral blood mononuclear cells (PBMCs), taken at new diagnosis, from a patient treated with antithyroid drugs. These receptors originate from a female donor with Graves disease.

The V gene is TRBV27, the J gene TRBJ1-1; TRBD1 matches at 8 bases. The CDR3 totals 12 residues. In germline, CDR1 is MNHEY, CDR2 SMNVEV (reference sequence). In DNA form, the CDR3 reads TGTGTCGGACAGGGTATTGATGGTGAAGCTTTCTTT. Protein sequence: CVGQGIDGEAFF.

The sample holds many counts of this clonotype. This chain joins TRBV28 and TRBJ2-1; the match to TRBD2 covers 8 bases. The CDR3 covers 14 residues. V was clipped by 8 bases and J by 5 bases; unmatched bases: 8. Germline values: CDR1 MDHEN, CDR2 SYDVKM. The CDR3 nucleotides are TGTGCCAGCGGGGGCGGGAGGCCTCACAATGAGCAGTTCTTC. Protein product: CASGGGRPHNEQFF. The full variable domain, its missing parts supplied by reference TRBV28 and TRBJ2-1, is DVKVTQSSRYLVKRTGEKVFLECVQDMDHENMFWYRQDPGLGLRLIYFSYDVKMKEKGDIPEGYSVSREKKERFSLILESASTNQTSMYLCASGGGRPHNEQFFGPGTRLTVL.

This clonotype was detected ten times or more. The gene calls are TRBV14 and TRBJ1-2; D is unresolved. The CDR3 consists of 12 residues. Germline assignment: CDR1 SGHDN and CDR2 FVKESK. Between the trimmed V and J ends, which lost 3 bases and 8 bases, there was a span of 10 bases. This CDR3 is CASSHPTGGYTF. DNA of the CDR3: TGTGCCAGCAGCCACCCAACTGGCGGCTACACCTTC. Together with reference TRBV14 and TRBJ1-2, the CDR3 gives the full variable domain: EAGVTQFPSHSVIEKGQTVTLRCDPISGHDNLYWYRRVMGKEIKFLLHFVKESKQDESGMPNNRFLAERTGGTYSTLKVQPAELEDSGVYFCASSHPTGGYTFGSGTRLTVV.

This clonotype was found a few times. The chain carries TRBV29-1 and TRBJ2-1, with D perhaps being TRBD1 or TRBD2 (5 bases each). The CDR3 has 11 amino acids. Germline V gene sequence: CDR1 SQVTM, CDR2 ANQGSEA. V was shortened by 5 bases and J by 8 bases, with 10 bases between the two germline ends. Here the CDR3 reads CSVYPGHEQFF. CDR3 coding DNA: TGCAGCGTTTATCCGGGGCATGAGCAGTTCTTC.

This sequence joins TRBV6-1 and TRBJ2-7; D might be TRBD2 (6 bases). Per the germline V gene, CDR1 is MNHNS and CDR2 is SASEGT. The CDR3 runs 13 residues. Trimming removed 6 bases at V and 0 bases at J, with 9 bases between. CDR3 loop: CASRKGGSYEQYF. Here the CDR3 DNA reads TGTGCCAGCAGAAAGGGAGGCTCCTACGAGCAGTACTTC.

This clonotype was detected many times. The CDR3 here is CASSLQGAEYNEQFF. As DNA, the CDR3 is TGTGCCAGCAGTTTACAGGGGGCTGAATACAATGAGCAGTTCTTC. The V call is TRBV27, the J call TRBJ2-1; 8 bases match TRBD1. The germline V gene has CDR1 MNHEY and CDR2 SMNVEV (reference sequence). V was pared by 2 bases and J by 4 bases, with 4 bases of the junction left unmatched. This CDR3 is 15 amino acids long.

This clonotype was counted at least ten times. V usage is TRBV20-1 and J usage is TRBJ2-3; D not certain. CDR3 length: 13 residues. Germline V gene sequence: CDR1 DFQATT, CDR2 SNEGSKA (reference sequence). Trimming took off 3 bases at V and 4 bases at J, with 11 bases between the two ends. This CDR3 reads CSASSRASDTQYF. DNA of the CDR3: TGCAGTGCTAGTAGCAGAGCTTCAGATACGCAGTATTTT.

Comment on this clonotype: Its ends do not fully match the called genes, so a read error is possible. The chain uses TRBV18 and TRBJ2-5; the D is unclear. The V gene's germline CDR1 is KGHSH and CDR2 LQKENI. The CDR3 has 12 residues. CDR3 sequence: CASPPPSETQYF. The DNA of the CDR3 is TGTGCCAGCCCACCACCGTCGGAGACCCAGTACTTC.

The sample holds many counts of this clonotype. The DNA is omitted, as the CDR3 cannot be located on it reliably, and the CDR3 follows TCRdb's listing. The V gene is TRBV20-1, the J gene TRBJ1-2. Germline V gene data show CDR1 as DFQATT and CDR2 as SNEGSKA (reference sequence). 15 amino acids form the CDR3, both terminal residues included. CDR3 sequence: CSARDSVAVDSGYTF.

The chain couples TRBV19 to TRBJ2-3; D remains ambiguous. The CDR3 is made up of 13 amino acids. The ends were cut back, 3 bases at V and 1 base at J, with 5 bases in the middle. Germline V gene lookup returns CDR1 LNHDA and CDR2 SQIVND (reference sequence). CDR3 residues: CASSMVGTDTQYF. CDR3 nucleotide sequence: TGTGCCAGTAGTATGGTGGGCACAGATACGCAGTATTTT.

The gene calls are TRBV10-3 and TRBJ2-7; TRBD1 matches 9 bases. The CDR3 covers 16 residues. Germline assignment: CDR1 ENHRY and CDR2 SYGVKD. Losses at the gene ends were 8 bases for V and 4 bases for J; bases not matched to a gene: 15. CDR3 coding DNA: TGTGCCATCCGATCGGCCCCCGGGACAGGGCTTTACGAGCAGTACTTC. It translates to CAIRSAPGTGLYEQYF.

This clonotype was recorded many times. V is TRBV20-1 and J is TRBJ1-6, with unresolved D. V was trimmed by 5 bases and J by 9 bases, leaving 14 bases between them. Looked up from germline, CDR1 is DFQATT and CDR2 is SNEGSKA (reference sequence). The CDR3 length is 13 residues. CDR3 coding DNA: TGCAGTGCTTTTCAGACCAGAGGTTCACCCCTCCACTTT. Amino acid sequence: CSAFQTRGSPLHF.

The gene calls are TRBV6-2 or TRBV6-3 and TRBJ2-1; 13 nucleotides align to TRBD2. CDR3 length equals 15 residues. Germline assignment: CDR1 MNHEY and CDR2 SVGEGT. V lost 5 bases and J lost 7; bases outside the gene matches: 5. The CDR3 spells CASSRTSGSSNEQFF. In DNA, the CDR3 is TGTGCCAGCAGTCGGACTAGCGGGAGTAGTAATGAGCAGTTCTTC.

The rearrangement joins TRBV11-3 to TRBJ2-7; 7 nucleotides match TRBD1. Germline V gene data show CDR1 as SGHNT and CDR2 as YENEEA. Trimming removed 5 bases from V and 1 base from J; junction bases left unmatched: 5. The CDR3 spans 14 residues. CDR3 sequence: CASSHRDRSYEQYF. The CDR3 DNA sequence: TGTGCCAGCAGCCACCGGGACAGATCCTACGAGCAGTACTTC.

This clonotype was observed many times. The chain links TRBV29-1 to TRBJ1-2; a weak D match, TRBD1 (5 bases). With 3 bases removed from V and 5 bases from J, the gap between germline ends came to 10 bases. The CDR3 loop spans 12 amino acids. Germline V gene data show CDR1 as SQVTM and CDR2 as ANQGSEA. The CDR3 protein is CSVEGGGYGYTF. The DNA of the CDR3 is TGCAGCGTTGAGGGGGGTGGTTATGGCTACACCTTC.

This clonotype has ten or more counts. The chain couples TRBV28 to TRBJ2-7; D uncertain. This CDR3 comprises 11 residues. From germline, CDR1 is MDHEN and CDR2 SYDVKM. Trimming pared 6 bases from V and 2 bases from J, leaving 5 bases between. CDR3 coding DNA: TGTGCCAGCAGCCAAACCTACGAGCAGTACTTC. It is translated as CASSQTYEQYF.

The sample holds a few counts of this clonotype. The chain uses TRBV19 and TRBJ2-3, with 10 bases lining up with TRBD2. Germline V gene data show CDR1 as LNHDA and CDR2 as SQIVND (reference sequence). V shed 3 bases, J shed 4 bases, and the junction held 4 bases outside the gene matches. CDR3 length equals 15 residues. CDR3 amino acids: CASSMDGTSADTQYF. The CDR3 bases are TGTGCCAGTAGTATGGACGGGACTAGCGCAGATACGCAGTATTTT.

In its sample, this clonotype was seen many times. The chain carries TRBV27 and TRBJ1-1; maybe TRBD1 (5 bases). Germline values: CDR1 MNHEY, CDR2 SMNVEV (reference sequence). Trimming pared 3 bases from V and 11 bases from J, leaving 13 bases between. The CDR3 is made up of 12 amino acids. CDR3 region: CASSFRLGEAFF. The CDR3 DNA is TGTGCCAGCAGTTTCCGGCTGGGGGAGGCTTTCTTT.

This clonotype was seen repeatedly, ten times or more. This chain links TRBV2 with TRBJ2-1; 11 bases are shared with TRBD2. CDR3 length equals 16 residues. The V segment lost 6 bases and the J segment 4 bases; nucleotides outside the gene matches: 8. Germline CDR1 reads SNHLY; CDR2 reads FYNNEI. The CDR3 is CASSGGGLAEYNEQFF. The CDR3 region has the DNA TGTGCCAGCAGCGGGGGGGGACTAGCGGAATACAATGAGCAGTTCTTC.

In its sample, this clonotype was seen many times. The V and J genes are TRBV29-1 and TRBJ2-5, with 8 bases lining up with TRBD1. Germline V gene sequence: CDR1 SQVTM, CDR2 ANQGSEA. The CDR3 spans 12 residues. Germline trimming cut 4 bases from V and 2 bases from J; bases unmatched to any gene: 0. This CDR3 reads CSVGTGQETQYF. The CDR3 DNA reads TGCAGCGTTGGGACAGGGCAAGAGACCCAGTACTTC.

The sample holds many counts of this clonotype. V usage is TRBV28 and J usage is TRBJ1-5, with unresolved D. The CDR3 is made up of 15 amino acids. Per the germline V gene, CDR1 is MDHEN and CDR2 is SYDVKM. V lost 2 bases and J lost 4, with 12 bases in between. DNA of the CDR3: TGTGCCAGCAGTTTACCGAGGAGGTGGAATCAGCCCCAGCATTTT. Protein product: CASSLPRRWNQPQHF.

This clonotype was seen repeatedly, ten times or more. For the CDR3, the DNA is TGTGCCAGTAGTCGGGGGCTTAGGAGCAATCAGCCCCAGCATTTT. Translating it yields CASSRGLRSNQPQHF. The chain joins TRBV19 to TRBJ1-5; perhaps TRBD1 as D (6 bases). This CDR3 has 15 residues. Germline V gene lookup returns CDR1 LNHDA and CDR2 SQIVND (reference sequence). Deletions cut 5 bases from V and 1 base from J, with 12 bases between.

This clonotype has a count of ten or more. The chain joins TRBV11-2 to TRBJ2-5; TRBD1 aligns across 9 bases. The germline V gene encodes CDR1 SGHAT and CDR2 FQNNGV. The V gene end was trimmed by 5 bases and the J gene end by 4 bases; junction bases not matched to a gene: 8. The CDR3 covers 15 residues. Here the CDR3 reads CASSPQQGARETQYF. The CDR3 coding sequence is TGTGCCAGCAGCCCCCAACAGGGGGCCCGAGAGACCCAGTACTTC.

For this clonotype: A read error may explain this, as a much larger clone is one base away. The J gene is TRBJ2-1, the V gene TRBV3-1; 7 nucleotides match TRBD1. The CDR3 is 13 residues long. Germline V gene sequence: CDR1 LGHDT, CDR2 YNNKEL (reference sequence). In DNA form, the CDR3 reads TGTGACAGCAGCCAAGGGACAGACAATGAGCAGTTCTTC. This encodes CDSSQGTDNEQFF.

This chain uses TRBV7-8 with TRBJ2-7; TRBD1 aligns across 10 bases. Germline CDR1 SGHVS, CDR2 FQNEAQ. J was trimmed by 5 bases and V by 6 bases; bases with no gene match: 10. There are 15 residues in the CDR3. As DNA, the CDR3 is TGTGCCAGCAGAAACCCGACAGGGGGCACGGACGAGCAGTACTTC. As protein: CASRNPTGGTDEQYF.

The sample holds a few counts of this clonotype. The chain joins TRBV6-9 to TRBJ1-5; 11 nucleotides line up with TRBD1. CDR1 and CDR2 from the germline V gene are MNHGY and SVAAGI. V lost 4 bases and J lost 0; bases outside the gene matches: 5. The CDR3 covers 17 residues. CDR3 nucleotide sequence: TGTGCCAGCAGTTCCGGGACAGGGGGAAATAGCAATCAGCCCCAGCATTTT. Encoded protein: CASSSGTGGNSNQPQHF.

The chain carries TRBV27 and TRBJ2-2; 10 bases are a match to TRBD2. This CDR3 has 14 residues. CDR1 is MNHEY and CDR2 is SMNVEV in the germline V gene (reference sequence). V was clipped by 8 bases and J by 4 bases; unmatched bases: 4. CDR3 nucleotide sequence: TGTGCCAGCCAAGTAGCGGGAGGCACCGGGGAGCTGTTTTTT. Its translation: CASQVAGGTGELFF.

The table lists this clonotype with many counts. Since a much larger clone is just one base distant, this may be a read error. The rearrangement joins TRBV5-5 to TRBJ2-7, with 9 bases matching TRBD2. This CDR3 comprises 17 residues. Germline V lookup: CDR1 SGHKS, CDR2 YYEKEE (reference sequence). The DNA for the CDR3 is TGTGCCAGCAGCTTTATCTCTAGCGGGACCACCTACTACGGGCAGTACTTC. This sequence encodes CASSFISSGTTYYGQYF.

The table lists this clonotype with many counts. J is TRBJ2-3 and V is TRBV19; 10 bases line up with TRBD2. The CDR3 sequence is 15 residues long. The junction had 7 bases not matched to a gene; V was cut back by 6 bases and J by 4 bases. Germline assignment: CDR1 LNHDA and CDR2 SQIVND (reference sequence). The CDR3 sequence is CASRTLAGAPDTQYF. The CDR3 coding sequence is TGTGCCAGTAGGACGCTAGCGGGAGCCCCAGATACGCAGTATTTT.

This clonotype was observed a handful of times. The chain employs TRBV3-1 and TRBJ2-3, with D maybe TRBD2 (5 bases). Trimming took 4 bases from V and 2 from J, leaving 7 bases between them. The CDR3 contains 13 residues. Germline assignment: CDR1 LGHDT and CDR2 YNNKEL (reference sequence). CDR3 DNA: TGTGCCAGCAGCCCGGGATTCACAGATACGCAGTATTTT. Translating gives CASSPGFTDTQYF.

With regard to this clonotype: A clone one base away is much larger, so this may be a read error. The rearrangement joins TRBV3-1 to TRBJ1-2; D remains unclear. The CDR3 spans 12 residues. From germline, CDR1 is LGHDT and CDR2 YNNKEL (reference sequence). The CDR3 nucleotides read TGTCCCAGCAGCCAAGCTCCCTATGGCTACACCTTC. Protein sequence: CPSSQAPYGYTF.

This clonotype was picked up many times. CDR3 amino acids: CASSAWTGEDTEAFF. CDR3 coding DNA: TGTGCCAGCAGCGCTTGGACAGGGGAGGACACTGAAGCTTTCTTT. The chain combines TRBV9 with TRBJ1-1; 9 bases match TRBD1. J was trimmed by 3 bases and V by 3 bases; bases with no gene match: 6. Germline values: CDR1 SGDLS, CDR2 YYNGEE. The CDR3 length is 15 residues.